A single sample gave rise to the 13 T cell receptor beta chains below, sequenced in a study of CD8 T cells in Susac syndrome. The authors reverse transcribed roughly 0.5 to 1 ug RNA with random hexamers. TCRdb used MiXCR to reprocess the immunoSEQ multiplex PCR reads, holding one entry per CDR3 protein. The sample lists 350,000 to 550,000 distinct CDR3 sequences, 75% to 90% seen once, with approximately 0.12% in the top ten. Source material: CD8+ T cells from PBMCs. These TCRs come from a human donor with multiple sclerosis.

This clonotype was seen only once. This chain joins TRBV7-9 and TRBJ2-7; TRBD2 aligns across 13 bases. The CDR3 is 17 residues long. Per the germline V gene, CDR1 is SEHNR and CDR2 is FQNEAQ (reference sequence). V was clipped by 11 bases and J by 3 bases; unmatched bases: 16. Here the CDR3 reads CAGMGTSGGDPHYEQYF. The CDR3 DNA follows: TGTGCCGGAATGGGAACTAGCGGGGGGGATCCCCACTACGAGCAGTACTTC. Filled out from reference TRBV7-9 and TRBJ2-7, the complete variable domain reads DTGVSQNPRHKITKRGQNVTFRCDPISEHNRLYWYRQTLGQGPEFLTYFQNEAQLEKSRLLSDRFSAERPKGSFSTLEIQRTEQGDSAMYLCAGMGTSGGDPHYEQYFGPGTRLTVT.

The chain is built from TRBV27 and TRBJ1-2; D unresolved. V lost 0 bases and J 6 bases, leaving 8 bases between the germline ends. Germline CDR1 reads MNHEY; CDR2 reads SMNVEV (reference sequence). The CDR3 has 13 amino acids. The CDR3 protein is CASSLSGVDGYTF. The CDR3 coding sequence is TGTGCCAGCAGTTTATCCGGGGTCGATGGCTACACCTTC.

The genes are TRBV20-1 and TRBJ1-1; D is uncertain. Trimming took 0 bases from V and 1 from J, leaving 9 bases between them. Germline CDR1 reads DFQATT; CDR2 reads SNEGSKA (reference sequence). This CDR3 is built from 14 residues. In DNA, the CDR3 is TGCAGTGCTAGAGATCGACGGTGGAACACTGAAGCTTTCTTT. Its protein is CSARDRRWNTEAFF.

This chain joins TRBV20-1 and TRBJ1-1; D unclear. In germline, CDR1 is DFQATT, CDR2 SNEGSKA (reference sequence). The length of the CDR3 is 12 residues. V gave up 5 bases and J gave up 8 bases, with 15 bases separating them. The CDR3 reads CSARLWTSEAFF. As DNA, the CDR3 is TGCAGTGCTCGTCTTTGGACCTCCGAAGCTTTCTTT.

The V call is TRBV27, the J call TRBJ1-5; TRBD1 matches 10 bases. From germline, CDR1 is MNHEY and CDR2 SMNVEV (reference sequence). This CDR3 has 15 amino acids. Trimming took 6 bases from V and 2 from J; bases not matched to a gene: 4. The CDR3 coding sequence is TGTGCCAGCAGCATTGGGACAGGGGGCAATCAGCCCCAGCATTTT. It codes for CASSIGTGGNQPQHF.

In this sample, this clonotype turned up a few times. The chain employs TRBV5-6 and TRBJ1-2; D gene ambiguous. The CDR3 is 14 residues long. Germline CDR1 SGHDT, CDR2 YYEEEE. The germline V and J ends were trimmed by 2 bases and 4 bases, with 12 bases remaining between them. The CDR3 here is CASSFRGLGYGYTF. Written as DNA, the CDR3 is TGTGCCAGCAGCTTCCGGGGTTTGGGCTATGGCTACACCTTC.

The V call is TRBV6-1, the J call TRBJ2-7; unclear D gene. V gave up 4 bases and J gave up 4 bases, with 11 bases separating them. The CDR3 has 13 amino acids. CDR1 is MNHNS and CDR2 is SASEGT in the germline V gene. The chain's CDR3 is CASSVYPGYEQYF. The CDR3 DNA sequence: TGTGCCAGCAGTGTTTACCCTGGTTACGAGCAGTACTTC.

CDR3 region: CASSFGADGTDTQYF. CDR3 coding DNA: TGTGCCAGCAGTTTCGGAGCGGATGGCACAGATACGCAGTATTTT. The chain uses TRBV27 and TRBJ2-3; tentative D call: TRBD2 (5 bases). V was trimmed by 3 bases and J by 1 base, leaving 11 bases between them. The CDR3 totals 15 residues. The germline CDR1 and CDR2 sequences are MNHEY and SMNVEV (reference sequence).

DNA for the CDR3: TGTGCCATCAGTGAGTCGACGAGGGGCACCGGGGAGCTGTTTTTT. This translates into CAISESTRGTGELFF. The chain employs TRBV10-3 and TRBJ2-2, with D perhaps TRBD1 or TRBD2 (5 bases each). The CDR3 loop spans 15 amino acids. V lost 0 bases and J lost 4, with 9 bases in between. Germline CDR1 and CDR2: ENHRY and SYGVKD.

The chain recombines TRBV2 with TRBJ2-3, with 7 bases identical to TRBD1. Germline values: CDR1 SNHLY, CDR2 FYNNEI. This CDR3 region has 15 residues. The V gene end was trimmed by 6 bases and the J gene end by 0 bases; junction bases not matched to a gene: 6. The CDR3 reads CASRDTGDSTDTQYF. DNA for the CDR3: TGTGCCAGCAGGGATACAGGGGACAGCACAGATACGCAGTATTTT.

The chain is built from TRBV24-1 and TRBJ2-3; TRBD1 might be the D (5 bases). CDR1 and CDR2 from the germline V gene are KGHDR and SFDVKD. The CDR3 covers 14 residues. V was shortened by 7 bases and J by 4 bases, with 14 bases between the two germline ends. The CDR3 protein is CATSVGRGADTQYF. The CDR3 nucleotides are TGTGCCACCAGCGTCGGAAGGGGCGCAGATACGCAGTATTTT.

This sequence joins TRBV2 and TRBJ1-2; possible D gene TRBD1, 5 bases. Trimming removed 3 bases from V and 2 bases from J, with 13 bases in between. Germline-derived CDR1 and CDR2 are SNHLY and FYNNEI. CDR3 length: 15 amino acids. This CDR3 is CASSDWQGLNYGYTF. CDR3 nucleotide sequence: TGTGCCAGCAGTGATTGGCAGGGCCTAAACTATGGCTACACCTTC.

This chain uses TRBV27 with TRBJ1-2; possibly TRBD1 for D (6 bases). Germline CDR1 is MNHEY and CDR2 is SMNVEV (reference sequence). The CDR3 has 16 residues. Between the trimmed V and J ends, which lost 0 bases and 4 bases, there was a span of 15 bases. The CDR3 reads CASSLSQPGTFYGYTF. CDR3 DNA sequence: TGTGCCAGCAGTTTATCGCAACCCGGGACATTCTATGGCTACACCTTC.